The next 5 T cell receptor beta chains were all read from a single sample in a study of T-cell reconstitution after alpha-beta-depleted transplantation in children. Unique molecular identifiers were incorporated during preparation of the TCRbeta library. TCRdb independently ran MiXCR on the PCR reads; one entry per CDR3 protein. In the table there are around 420,000 distinct CDR3 sequences, around 16% of which are singletons. Material: PBMCs, mostly from graft donor cells, obtained 360 days after TCRalphabeta/CD19-depleted stem cell transplant. The receptors were gathered from a boy in the first two years of life who had a stem cell transplant for Wiskott-Aldrich syndrome, so the T cells may come from the graft donor.

This rearrangement joins TRBV5-1 to TRBJ2-5; D is uncertain. CDR1 is SGHRS and CDR2 is YFSETQ in the germline V gene. The V gene lost 2 bases and the J gene lost 7 bases, with 12 bases spanning the gap. The CDR3 consists of 13 residues. The CDR3 DNA is TGCGCCAGCAGCTTTCGCCCATGGGTGACCCAGTACTTC. Its translation is CASSFRPWVTQYF.

This clonotype has just a few counts. The rearrangement links TRBV30 to TRBJ2-3, with D maybe TRBD2 (6 bases). The V gene lost 7 bases and the J gene lost 2 bases, with 13 bases spanning the gap. The CDR3 is 13 amino acids. The germline gives CDR1 GTSNPN, CDR2 SVGIG (reference sequence). The CDR3 reads CALRPGVTDTQYF. CDR3 nucleotides: TGTGCCTTACGTCCGGGGGTCACAGATACGCAGTATTTT.

This clonotype has only a few counts. The chain has TRBV9 and TRBJ2-2, with unresolved D. The CDR3 loop spans 14 amino acids. V lost 2 bases to trimming and J lost 5 bases, with 10 bases between them. CDR1 is SGDLS and CDR2 is YYNGEE in the germline V gene. The CDR3 DNA sequence: TGTGCCAGCAGCGTGGCCAGTACTACCGGGGAGCTGTTTTTT. Its protein is CASSVASTTGELFF.

This clonotype was counted between two and nine times. The chain uses TRBV7-2 and TRBJ2-3, with 8 bases identical to TRBD2. The CDR3 runs to 16 residues. V was clipped by 1 base and J by 5 bases; unmatched bases: 8. The germline V gene has CDR1 SGHTA and CDR2 FQGNSA. The CDR3 bases are TGTGCCAGCAGCTTAGTTATCGGGAGGGCCGGAGATACGCAGTATTTT. Its translation: CASSLVIGRAGDTQYF.

Only a few counts were recorded for this clonotype. CDR3 amino acids: CASETGREGTYEQYF. The CDR3 DNA reads as TGTGCCAGCGAGACAGGAAGGGAGGGGACCTACGAGCAGTACTTC. V gene TRBV25-1 combines with J gene TRBJ2-7, with D possibly matching TRBD2 (7 bases). V lost 8 bases and J 2 bases, leaving 19 bases between the germline ends. This CDR3 contains 15 residues. Germline assignment: CDR1 MGHDK and CDR2 SYGVNS.